This TCR beta chain derives from a study of cytomegalovirus exposure and HLA in healthy donors. Generated by immunoSEQ multiplex PCR, the TCRdb table keeps only in-frame clones and is missing some. There are 150,000 to 160,000 clones in the sample; approximately 86% occur only once, and approximately 20% lies in the top ten. This clonotype originated in a man between 18 and 35 years old in good health and CMV-seropositive. The material sequenced was PBMCs.

The CDR3 coding sequence is TGCGCCAGCAGCCAAGATGTACAGGGACGTGCCGGGGAGCTGTTTTTT. Protein sequence: CASSQDVQGRAGELFF. V and J are TRBV4-3 and TRBJ2-2; a weak D match, TRBD1 (6 bases). The CDR3 extends over 16 amino acids. Between the trimmed V and J ends, which lost 0 bases and 6 bases, there was a span of 14 bases. Germline V gives CDR1 LGHNA, CDR2 YSLEER.